This T cell receptor beta chain emerged from a study of T cell changes during pregnancy in multiple sclerosis. Measured with immunoSEQ multiplex PCR; TCRdb has only the in-frame clones, and not every one. The data show tens of thousands of clones, roughly 90% seen once. With V trimmed by 4 bases and J by 5 bases, 5 bases remained unmatched. Germline assignment: CDR1 MGHDK and CDR2 SYGVNS. The CDR3 extends over 15 amino acids. This chain links TRBV25-1 with TRBJ2-5; 12 bases agree with TRBD2. The sample here was peripheral blood, taken after pregnancy. This clonotype was sampled from a female donor in good health, enrolled as a control in a pregnancy study. CDR3 coding DNA: TGTGCCAGCAGTGCCCTAGCGGGGGGGCTTGAGACCCAGTACTTC. Protein product: CASSALAGGLETQYF.